This TCR beta chain is from a study of blood T cell repertoires in COVID-19. Sequenced by immunoSEQ multiplex PCR; TCRdb stores in-frame clones only, minus some. The sample lists 80,000 to 130,000 clones; approximately 86% were seen once. Trimming left V 1 base short and J 2 bases short, with 10 bases between. Germline V gene sequence: CDR1 SGHDT, CDR2 YYEEEE. The CDR3 has 15 residues. The clonotype originates from a woman aged 60-70 years with acute or convalescent COVID-19. Sequenced input: peripheral blood. This rearrangement joins TRBV5-6 to TRBJ1-5; D remains ambiguous. CDR3 loop: CASSLYGGGNQPQHF. The CDR3 DNA is TGTGCCAGCAGCTTGTACGGCGGCGGCAATCAGCCCCAGCATTTT.